This T cell receptor (beta chain) was recorded in a study of T cell repertoires in cytomegalovirus infection. Study outcomes and limitations: Cumulative public TCR beta family frequency identified CMV carriers with the relevant HLA.

TCRdb recomputed calls from the reads with MiXCR, one row per CDR3 protein. The table shows 200,000 to 250,000 distinct CDR3 sequences, with roughly two fifths occurring only once. Turning to this clonotype: The antigen is undetermined.

Germline lookup yields CDR1 SNHLY and CDR2 FYNNEI. Trimming at V came to 10 bases and at J to 5 bases, leaving 10 bases not matched to a gene. This CDR3 contains 14 residues. This TCR was sampled from a human donor in good health (CMV status not recorded). Some clones in this sample may be carry-over from other donors' samples. The input for sequencing was CD8+ T cells from cultured PBMCs, taken from culture after CMV antigen stimulation. V gene TRBV2 combines with J gene TRBJ2-1, with TRBD2 matching over 8 bases. The CDR3 protein is CATPRAGGHNEQFF. As DNA, the CDR3 is TGTGCCACCCCCCGGGCGGGGGGCCACAATGAGCAGTTCTTC.